The next 2 T cell receptor beta chains were all read from a single sample in a study of blood T cell repertoires in COVID-19. Assay used: immunoSEQ multiplex PCR; TCRdb lists only in-frame clones, some missing. The sample records over 150,000 clones, 70% to 80% being singletons. The sequenced material came from PBMCs or T cells enriched from blood (not recorded which). The receptors come from a woman aged 50 to 65 who had recovered from COVID-19.

This clone was found a few times. V usage is TRBV27 and J usage is TRBJ2-5; TRBD2 is a possible D gene (6 bases). Trimming left V 3 bases short and J 1 base short, with 9 bases between. The CDR3 is 14 residues long. Germline-derived CDR1 and CDR2 are MNHEY and SMNVEV (reference sequence). The CDR3 DNA reads as TGTGCCAGCAGTTTCCCCGGGAGCCAAGAGACCCAGTACTTC. Amino acid sequence: CASSFPGSQETQYF.

The J gene is TRBJ2-3, the V gene TRBV28, with 7 bases matching TRBD2. In germline, CDR1 is MDHEN, CDR2 SYDVKM. The CDR3 runs 14 residues. Trimming removed 4 bases from V and 2 bases from J; junction bases left unmatched: 3. The CDR3 here is CASSSTSSTDTQYF. Written as DNA, the CDR3 is TGTGCCAGCAGTTCGACTAGCTCCACAGATACGCAGTATTTT. Full variable domain (outside the CDR3, taken from reference TRBV28 and TRBJ2-3): DVKVTQSSRYLVKRTGEKVFLECVQDMDHENMFWYRQDPGLGLRLIYFSYDVKMKEKGDIPEGYSVSREKKERFSLILESASTNQTSMYLCASSSTSSTDTQYFGPGTRLTVL.